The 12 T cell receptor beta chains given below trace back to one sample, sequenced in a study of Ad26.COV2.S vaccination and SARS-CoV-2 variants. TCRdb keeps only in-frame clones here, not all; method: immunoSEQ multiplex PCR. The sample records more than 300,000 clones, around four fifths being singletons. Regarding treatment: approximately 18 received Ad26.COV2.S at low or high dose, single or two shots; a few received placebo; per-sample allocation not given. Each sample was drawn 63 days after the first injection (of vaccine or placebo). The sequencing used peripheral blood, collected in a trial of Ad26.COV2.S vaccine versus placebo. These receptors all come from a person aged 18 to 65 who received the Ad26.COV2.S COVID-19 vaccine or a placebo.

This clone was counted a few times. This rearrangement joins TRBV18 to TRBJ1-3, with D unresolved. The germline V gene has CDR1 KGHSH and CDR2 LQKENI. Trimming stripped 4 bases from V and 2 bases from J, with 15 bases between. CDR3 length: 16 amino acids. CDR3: CASSLESKTAGNTIYF. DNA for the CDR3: TGTGCCAGCTCACTCGAGAGTAAGACCGCTGGAAACACCATATATTTT.

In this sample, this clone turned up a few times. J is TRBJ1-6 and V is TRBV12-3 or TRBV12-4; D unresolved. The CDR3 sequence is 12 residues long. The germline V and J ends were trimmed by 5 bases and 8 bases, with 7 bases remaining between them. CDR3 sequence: CASSLPHSPLHF. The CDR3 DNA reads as TGTGCCAGCAGTCTCCCCCATTCACCCCTCCACTTT.

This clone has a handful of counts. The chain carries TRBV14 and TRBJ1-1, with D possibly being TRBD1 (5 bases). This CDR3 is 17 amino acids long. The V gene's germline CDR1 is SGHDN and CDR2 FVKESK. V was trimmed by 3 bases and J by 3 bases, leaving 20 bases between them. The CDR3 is CASSQGMGRGGDTEAFF. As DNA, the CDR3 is TGTGCCAGCAGCCAGGGGATGGGACGGGGAGGAGACACTGAAGCTTTCTTT.

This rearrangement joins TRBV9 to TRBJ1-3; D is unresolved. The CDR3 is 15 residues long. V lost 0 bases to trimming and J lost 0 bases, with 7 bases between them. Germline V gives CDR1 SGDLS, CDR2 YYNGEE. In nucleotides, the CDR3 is TGTGCCAGCAGCGTAGGAACAGCCTCTGGAAACACCATATATTTT. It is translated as CASSVGTASGNTIYF.

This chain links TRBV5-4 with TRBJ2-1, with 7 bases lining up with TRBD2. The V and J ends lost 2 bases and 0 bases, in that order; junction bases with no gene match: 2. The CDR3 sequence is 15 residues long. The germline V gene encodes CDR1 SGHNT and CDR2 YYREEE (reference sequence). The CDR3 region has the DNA TGTGCCAGCAGCTTTAGCGGGCGCTCCTACAATGAGCAGTTCTTC. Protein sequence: CASSFSGRSYNEQFF.

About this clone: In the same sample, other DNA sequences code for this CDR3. The CDR3 is CASSLSGDYGYTF. The CDR3 coding sequence is TGTGCCAGCAGTTTATCAGGGGACTATGGCTACACCTTC. The chain employs TRBV27 and TRBJ1-2; D might be TRBD1 (5 bases). The CDR3 is 13 amino acids. Germline V gene sequence: CDR1 MNHEY, CDR2 SMNVEV (reference sequence). V was cut by 0 bases and J by 3 bases, with 5 bases left in between.

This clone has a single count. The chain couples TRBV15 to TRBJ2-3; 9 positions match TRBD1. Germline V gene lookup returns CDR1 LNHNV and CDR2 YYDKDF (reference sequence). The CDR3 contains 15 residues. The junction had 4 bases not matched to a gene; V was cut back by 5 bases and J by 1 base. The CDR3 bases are TGTGCCACCAGCCGGGGACAGGGTGGCACAGATACGCAGTATTTT. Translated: CATSRGQGGTDTQYF.

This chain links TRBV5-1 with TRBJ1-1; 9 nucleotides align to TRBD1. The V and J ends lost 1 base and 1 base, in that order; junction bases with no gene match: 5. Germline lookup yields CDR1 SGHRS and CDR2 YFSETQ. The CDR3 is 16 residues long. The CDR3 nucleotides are TGCGCCAGCAGCTTGAGGGGACAGGGTGGGAACACTGAAGCTTTCTTT. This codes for CASSLRGQGGNTEAFF.

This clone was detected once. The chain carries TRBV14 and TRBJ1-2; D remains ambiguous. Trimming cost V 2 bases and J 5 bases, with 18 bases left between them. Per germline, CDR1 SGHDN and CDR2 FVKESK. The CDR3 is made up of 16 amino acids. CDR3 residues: CASSQRGGIYPYGYTF. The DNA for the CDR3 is TGTGCCAGCAGCCAACGGGGAGGGATCTACCCTTATGGCTACACCTTC. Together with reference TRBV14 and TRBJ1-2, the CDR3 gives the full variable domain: EAGVTQFPSHSVIEKGQTVTLRCDPISGHDNLYWYRRVMGKEIKFLLHFVKESKQDESGMPNNRFLAERTGGTYSTLKVQPAELEDSGVYFCASSQRGGIYPYGYTFGSGTRLTVV.

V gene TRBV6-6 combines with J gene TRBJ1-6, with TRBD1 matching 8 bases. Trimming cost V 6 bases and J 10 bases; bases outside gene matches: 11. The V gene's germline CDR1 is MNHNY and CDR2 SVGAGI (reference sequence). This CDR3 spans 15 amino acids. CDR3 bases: TGTGCCAGCAGCCCAAACGGACAGGGAGGGTCACCCCTCCACTTT. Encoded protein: CASSPNGQGGSPLHF.

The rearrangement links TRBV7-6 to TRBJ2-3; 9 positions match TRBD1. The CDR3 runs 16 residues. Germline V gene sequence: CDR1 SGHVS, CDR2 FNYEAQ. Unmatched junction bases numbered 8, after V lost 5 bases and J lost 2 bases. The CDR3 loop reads CASSPPRDRDTDTQYF. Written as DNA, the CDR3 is TGTGCCAGCAGCCCCCCCCGGGACAGGGACACAGATACGCAGTATTTT.

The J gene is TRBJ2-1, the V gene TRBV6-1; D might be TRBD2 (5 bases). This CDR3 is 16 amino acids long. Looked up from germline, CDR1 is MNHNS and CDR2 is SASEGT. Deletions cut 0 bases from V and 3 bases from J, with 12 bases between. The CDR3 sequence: CASSEADARGYNEQFF. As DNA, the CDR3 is TGTGCCAGCAGTGAAGCGGACGCCCGGGGCTACAATGAGCAGTTCTTC.